Each of the 26 T cell receptor beta chains below was sequenced from the same sample in a study of control samples from healthy donors and cancer patients. Produced via immunoSEQ multiplex PCR; TCRdb's table is partial and in-frame only. This sample yields about 48,000 clones, of which over 90% are seen a single time; 23% belongs to the top ten. The sample consisted of PBMCs. The receptor source for this set is a woman aged 50 to 60 with head and neck cancer.

Concerning this clone: The junction differs from germline at one of its ends, possibly a read error. The V gene is TRBV5-8, the J gene TRBJ1-4, with TRBD1 identical over 9 bases. The CDR3 consists of 16 residues. In germline, CDR1 is SGHTS, CDR2 YDEGEE. Here the CDR3 reads CASSPPSGTGTGRSLF. In DNA form, the CDR3 reads TGTGCCAGCAGTCCCCCCTCCGGGACAGGGACGGGAAGGTCCCTTTTT.

The chain combines TRBV5-5 with TRBJ2-1, with TRBD2 matching 7 bases. The V segment lost 2 bases and the J segment 0 bases; nucleotides outside the gene matches: 2. The length of the CDR3 is 15 residues. Looked up from germline, CDR1 is SGHKS and CDR2 is YYEKEE (reference sequence). The CDR3 protein is CASSFRGDSYNEQFF. CDR3 sequence (DNA): TGTGCCAGCAGCTTTCGGGGGGACTCCTACAATGAGCAGTTCTTC.

This clone was detected only once. The chain couples TRBV4-1 to TRBJ2-5, with D possibly TRBD2 on 5 matching bases. From germline, CDR1 is MGHRA and CDR2 YSYEKL. The CDR3 extends over 17 amino acids. The V end lost 2 bases, the J end lost 5 bases, and 21 bases lay between the germline ends. CDR3 nucleotides: TGCGCCAGCAGCCAAACCGGGATACTAGGACTGGAGGAGACCCAGTACTTC. This sequence encodes CASSQTGILGLEETQYF.

The chain carries TRBV27 and TRBJ2-5; D is ambiguous. V was shortened by 5 bases and J by 4 bases, with 11 bases between the two germline ends. Germline-derived CDR1 and CDR2 are MNHEY and SMNVEV (reference sequence). The CDR3 is 13 amino acids. The CDR3, as DNA: TGTGCCAGCAGTCAAGAGTTTGGAGAGACCCAGTACTTC. It translates to CASSQEFGETQYF.

The chain couples TRBV6-2 or TRBV6-3 to TRBJ2-1; no firm D call. Germline lookup yields CDR1 MNHEY and CDR2 SVGEGT. The CDR3 totals 15 residues. The V end was cut by 4 bases, the J end by 0 bases, with 10 bases between. This CDR3 reads CASSSTAFSYNEQFF. In nucleotides, the CDR3 is TGTGCCAGCAGTTCGACCGCTTTCTCCTACAATGAGCAGTTCTTC.

V and J are TRBV5-1 and TRBJ2-5; D gene ambiguous. V lost 5 bases, J lost 0 bases, and 11 bases lay in between. CDR1 SGHRS and CDR2 YFSETQ come from the germline V gene. The CDR3 has 14 residues. The CDR3 DNA is TGCGCCAGCAGTCCAGGACGGAACCAAGAGACCCAGTACTTC. It is translated as CASSPGRNQETQYF.

This chain links TRBV30 with TRBJ1-1; weak D call: TRBD1 (5 bases). Trimming pared 7 bases from V and 3 bases from J, leaving 9 bases between. The CDR3 has 11 amino acids. Germline V gene lookup returns CDR1 GTSNPN and CDR2 SVGIG (reference sequence). CDR3 DNA: TGTGCCTCCAGGGAGTACACTGAAGCTTTCTTT. Translated, it gives CASREYTEAFF.

The chain employs TRBV7-3 and TRBJ2-2; 7 bases match TRBD1. V trimming: 2 bases; J trimming: 7 bases; junction bases outside the gene matches: 10. CDR1 and CDR2 (germline): SGHTA, FQGTGA. This CDR3 contains 16 residues. The CDR3 bases are TGTGCCAGCAGCTTAGAACTGACAGGGAGTGTCGGGGAGCTGTTTTTT. Protein product: CASSLELTGSVGELFF.

The rearrangement links TRBV6-5 to TRBJ1-5; no clear D. The CDR3 sequence is 15 residues long. Germline CDR1 MNHEY, CDR2 SVGAGI. Trimming removed 7 bases at V and 2 bases at J, with 15 bases between. The CDR3 here is CASKGVSIGNQPQHF. Written as DNA, the CDR3 is TGTGCCAGCAAGGGAGTATCCATAGGCAATCAGCCCCAGCATTTT.

The chain links TRBV18 to TRBJ2-1; TRBD1 matches at 10 bases. This CDR3 region has 14 residues. V gave up 3 bases and J gave up 6 bases; unmatched junction bases: 2. CDR1 and CDR2 from the germline V gene are KGHSH and LQKENI. CDR3 DNA: TGTGCCAGCTCACCGGGACAGGGGACCAATGAGCAGTTCTTC. This encodes CASSPGQGTNEQFF. Full variable domain (rest looked up from reference TRBV18 and TRBJ2-1): NAGVMQNPRHLVRRRGQEARLRCSPMKGHSHVYWYRQLPEEGLKFMVYLQKENIIDESGMPKERFSAEFPKEGPSILRIQQVVRGDSAAYFCASSPGQGTNEQFFGPGTRLTVL.

The chain has TRBV2 and TRBJ1-4; 8 nucleotides agree with TRBD1. J lost 6 bases, V lost 3 bases, and 6 bases had no gene match. There are 15 residues in the CDR3. Germline CDR1 reads SNHLY; CDR2 reads FYNNEI. The CDR3 spells CASSDTGGQDEKLFF. For the CDR3, the DNA is TGTGCCAGCAGTGATACAGGGGGTCAGGATGAAAAACTGTTTTTT.

The V gene is TRBV5-1, the J gene TRBJ2-1; perhaps TRBD2 as D (6 bases). V lost 4 bases and J 1 base, leaving 15 bases between the germline ends. The CDR3 loop spans 16 amino acids. Looked up from germline, CDR1 is SGHRS and CDR2 is YFSETQ. CDR3 in DNA: TGCGCCAGCAGCCTCGGGAGCAGAGTTTCCTACAATGAGCAGTTCTTC. Encoded protein: CASSLGSRVSYNEQFF.

This clone was seen a single time. Other nucleotide sequences in the sample specify the same CDR3. The rearrangement joins TRBV6-2 or TRBV6-3 to TRBJ2-7, with D possibly being TRBD2 (6 bases). The CDR3 has 17 amino acids. V lost 0 bases, J lost 2 bases, and 17 bases lay in between. CDR1 and CDR2 (germline): MNHEY, SVGEGT. Here the CDR3 DNA reads TGTGCCAGCAGTTACTCGAAAACGGCCGGGGGTCCCTACGAGCAGTACTTC. It specifies CASSYSKTAGGPYEQYF.

This clone came up a few times. The chain links TRBV9 to TRBJ1-4, with D tentatively TRBD1 (6 bases). Trimming left V 3 bases short and J 3 bases short, with 9 bases between. The CDR3 has 14 amino acids. Germline assignment: CDR1 SGDLS and CDR2 YYNGEE. The CDR3 sequence is CASSGGGANEKLFF. The CDR3 coding sequence is TGTGCCAGCAGCGGAGGGGGGGCTAATGAAAAACTGTTTTTT.

The CDR3 DNA reads TGCGCCAGCAGCCAAGATCTCAGGGACAGGGCTGAAGAAAAACTGTTTTTT. Its translation: CASSQDLRDRAEEKLFF. The chain couples TRBV4-1 to TRBJ1-4; 9 positions agree with TRBD1. The CDR3 sequence is 17 residues long. V lost 0 bases to trimming and J lost 8 bases; unmatched junction nucleotides: 10. Germline values: CDR1 MGHRA, CDR2 YSYEKL.

The rearrangement links TRBV2 to TRBJ2-7, with D possibly TRBD2 on 6 matching bases. From germline, CDR1 is SNHLY and CDR2 FYNNEI. The CDR3 consists of 15 residues. V was trimmed by 6 bases and J by 0 bases, leaving 15 bases between them. Here the CDR3 reads CASRAGRLSSYEQYF. The CDR3 DNA sequence: TGTGCCAGCAGGGCGGGACGCCTAAGCTCCTACGAGCAGTACTTC.

The chain has TRBV5-1 and TRBJ2-1, with D unclear. This CDR3 contains 15 residues. V was cut by 0 bases and J by 7 bases, with 14 bases left in between. CDR1 and CDR2 (germline): SGHRS, YFSETQ. DNA of the CDR3: TGCGCCAGCAGCTTGGCATCGCAATTATATAATGAGCAGTTCTTC. This gives the protein CASSLASQLYNEQFF.

The chain recombines TRBV2 with TRBJ2-4; either TRBD1 or TRBD2 may fit D (5 bases each). Germline lookup yields CDR1 SNHLY and CDR2 FYNNEI. The CDR3 loop spans 19 amino acids. V lost 5 bases and J 0 bases, leaving 23 bases between the germline ends. CDR3 amino acids: CASSPGTQQMGIAKNIQYF. CDR3 DNA: TGTGCCAGCAGTCCGGGGACCCAGCAGATGGGGATAGCCAAAAACATTCAGTACTTC.

In nucleotides, the CDR3 is TGCGCCAGCAGCTTGGAGGGCAGGGGCTACTACGAGCAGTACTTC. This encodes CASSLEGRGYYEQYF. The chain recombines TRBV5-1 with TRBJ2-7, with a tentative D call TRBD1 (6 bases). This CDR3 is built from 15 residues. Germline-derived CDR1 and CDR2 are SGHRS and YFSETQ. The germline V and J ends were trimmed by 0 bases and 3 bases, with 13 bases remaining between them. The variable domain in full, with the rest retrieved from reference TRBV5-1 and TRBJ2-7, is KAGVTQTPRYLIKTRGQQVTLSCSPISGHRSVSWYQQTPGQGLQFLFEYFSETQRNKGNFPGRFSGRQFSNSRSEMNVSTLELGDSALYLCASSLEGRGYYEQYFGPGTRLTVT.

V is TRBV19 and J is TRBJ2-6; D is perhaps TRBD1 (6 bases). The CDR3 contains 15 residues. The V end was cut by 5 bases, the J end by 2 bases, with 10 bases between. Germline V gene data show CDR1 as LNHDA and CDR2 as SQIVND (reference sequence). The CDR3 DNA reads TGTGCCAGTAGTTCACAGGGTACTGGGGCCAACGTCCTGACTTTC. Protein: CASSSQGTGANVLTF.

The rearrangement joins TRBV3-1 (or the pseudogene TRBV3-2) to TRBJ1-6, with no clear D. V gave up 1 base and J gave up 10 bases, with 11 bases separating them. The germline V gene encodes CDR1 LGHDT and CDR2 YNNKEL (reference sequence). The CDR3 is 14 amino acids. The CDR3 sequence is CASSQVPSGSPLHF. The DNA of the CDR3 is TGTGCCAGCAGCCAAGTTCCCTCCGGCTCACCCCTCCACTTT.

V usage is TRBV28 and J usage is TRBJ2-2; 10 bases fit TRBD1. CDR3 length: 15 amino acids. Unmatched junction bases numbered 3, after V lost 3 bases and J lost 5 bases. Germline CDR1 and CDR2: MDHEN and SYDVKM. The CDR3, as DNA: TGTGCCAGCAGTTTCGGGACAGGGGTGACCGGGGAGCTGTTTTTT. This sequence encodes CASSFGTGVTGELFF.

J is TRBJ1-1 and V is TRBV6-5; D is ambiguous. Germline V gives CDR1 MNHEY, CDR2 SVGAGI. CDR3 length equals 14 residues. V was cut by 6 bases and J by 2 bases, with 13 bases left in between. The CDR3: CASSLARPNTEAFF. As DNA, the CDR3 is TGTGCCAGCAGCCTAGCAAGGCCAAACACTGAAGCTTTCTTT.

The chain is built from TRBV7-2 and TRBJ1-1, with 7 nucleotides matching TRBD1. The CDR3 extends over 15 amino acids. From germline, CDR1 is SGHTA and CDR2 FQGNSA. V lost 5 bases, J lost 1 base, and 7 bases stayed unmatched. Written as DNA, the CDR3 is TGTGCCAGCAGCCTCAGGGGGACGACGAACACTGAAGCTTTCTTT. This codes for CASSLRGTTNTEAFF.

V is TRBV5-6 and J is TRBJ2-7; 8 bases match TRBD1. CDR3 size: 13 residues. Germline trimming cut 1 base from V and 9 bases from J; bases unmatched to any gene: 6. Germline V gene sequence: CDR1 SGHDT, CDR2 YYEEEE. The CDR3 DNA sequence: TGTGCCAGCAGCTTGCCAGGGGGCTATCGGCAGTACTTC. Translated, it gives CASSLPGGYRQYF. The variable domain in full, with the rest retrieved from reference TRBV5-6 and TRBJ2-7, is DAGVTQSPTHLIKTRGQQVTLRCSPKSGHDTVSWYQQALGQGPQFIFQYYEEEERQRGNFPDRFSGHQFPNYSSELNVNALLLGDSALYLCASSLPGGYRQYFGPGTRLTVT.

The chain joins TRBV2 to TRBJ1-1, with D maybe TRBD1 (5 bases). Trimming removed 5 bases at V and 5 bases at J, with 15 bases between. The CDR3 spans 14 residues. The germline CDR1 and CDR2 sequences are SNHLY and FYNNEI. This CDR3 is CASSSDMGGTEAFF. For the CDR3, the DNA is TGTGCCAGCAGTTCTGACATGGGGGGTACTGAAGCTTTCTTT.